This TCR beta chain was observed in a study of blood T cells in healthy people across ages. On the study more broadly: Roughly one uniquely barcoded beta molecule per two T cells was captured.

Trimming shortened V by 4 bases and J by 7 bases, and 14 bases separated the two germline ends. CDR3 length: 14 amino acids. The germline V gene encodes CDR1 KGHSH and CDR2 LQKENI. Using a J-beta primer mix together with a sample-barcoded 5' primer, a second PCR was run for roughly 6 to 12 cycles. MiXCR, run by TCRdb on the 5' RACE reads, gives a single entry per CDR3 protein. The sample has about a million distinct CDR3 sequences, 30% to 40% seen once; the top ten hold approximately 14%. Total RNA amounts of at least 6 micrograms were extracted per sample. This receptor was taken from a man between 18 and 35 years old in good health. The material sequenced was blood. The V and J genes are TRBV18 and TRBJ2-1, with a possible D match to TRBD1 (6 bases). Written as DNA, the CDR3 is TGTGCCAGCTCACTTACAGGGTCCTTGAATGAGCAGTTCTTC. Protein sequence: CASSLTGSLNEQFF.